This T cell receptor (beta chain) was obtained from a study of cytomegalovirus exposure and HLA in healthy donors. Study-wide results and caveats: The study listed 164 cytomegalovirus-associated TCR beta chains.

Worth noting for this clone: Its target is not known.

The CDR3 totals 15 residues. Trimming left V 5 bases short and J 8 bases short, with 18 bases between. Germline V gene lookup returns CDR1 MDHEN and CDR2 SYDVKM. Produced via immunoSEQ multiplex PCR; TCRdb's table is partial and in-frame only. The sample has 180,000 or so clones, about 89% seen once. The specimen sequenced was PBMCs. This receptor was taken from a man between 18 and 29 years old in good health and CMV-seropositive. The chain uses TRBV28 and TRBJ1-4, with D tentatively TRBD1 (6 bases). For the CDR3, the DNA is TGTGCCAGCAGTCGCTGGCGGGGGGCCGGGGAAAAACTGTTTTTT. Residues: CASSRWRGAGEKLFF.